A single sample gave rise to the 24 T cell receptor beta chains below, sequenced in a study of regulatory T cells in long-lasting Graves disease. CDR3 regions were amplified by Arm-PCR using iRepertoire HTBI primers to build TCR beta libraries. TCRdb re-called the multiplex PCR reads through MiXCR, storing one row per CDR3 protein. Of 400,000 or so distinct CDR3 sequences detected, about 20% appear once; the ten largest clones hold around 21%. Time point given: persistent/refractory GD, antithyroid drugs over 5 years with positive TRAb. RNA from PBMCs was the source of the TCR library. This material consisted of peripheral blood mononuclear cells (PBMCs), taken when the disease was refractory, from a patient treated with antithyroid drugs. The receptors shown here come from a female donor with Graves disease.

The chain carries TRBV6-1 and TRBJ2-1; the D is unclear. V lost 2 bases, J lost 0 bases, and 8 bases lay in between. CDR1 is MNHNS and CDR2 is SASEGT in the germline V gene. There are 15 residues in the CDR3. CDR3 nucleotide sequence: TGTGCCAGCAGTGAATGGCAGAGCTCCTACAATGAGCAGTTCTTC. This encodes CASSEWQSSYNEQFF.

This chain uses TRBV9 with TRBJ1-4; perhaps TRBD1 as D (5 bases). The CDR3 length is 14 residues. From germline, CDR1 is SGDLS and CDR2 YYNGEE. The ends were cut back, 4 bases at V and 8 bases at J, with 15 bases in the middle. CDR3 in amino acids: CASSPPGTHEKLFF. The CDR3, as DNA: TGTGCCAGCAGCCCGCCGGGGACTCACGAAAAACTGTTTTTT.

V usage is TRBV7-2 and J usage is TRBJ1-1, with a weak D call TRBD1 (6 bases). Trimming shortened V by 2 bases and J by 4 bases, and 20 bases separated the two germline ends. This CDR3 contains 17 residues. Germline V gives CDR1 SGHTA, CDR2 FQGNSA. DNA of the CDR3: TGTGCCAGCAGCTTATTGACGTACCGGGGGCTGAGCACTGAAGCTTTCTTT. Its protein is CASSLLTYRGLSTEAFF.

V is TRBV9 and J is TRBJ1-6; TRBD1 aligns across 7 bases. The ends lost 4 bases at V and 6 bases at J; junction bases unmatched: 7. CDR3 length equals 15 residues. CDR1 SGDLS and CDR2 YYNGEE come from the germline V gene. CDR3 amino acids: CASSPGGVINSPLHF. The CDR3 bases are TGTGCCAGCAGCCCAGGGGGGGTAATTAATTCACCCCTCCACTTT.

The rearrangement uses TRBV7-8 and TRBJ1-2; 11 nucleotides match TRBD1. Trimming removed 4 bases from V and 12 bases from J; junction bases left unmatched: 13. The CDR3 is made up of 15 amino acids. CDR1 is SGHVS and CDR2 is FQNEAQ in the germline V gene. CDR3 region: CASSSGEGQGARHTF. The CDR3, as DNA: TGTGCCAGCAGCTCGGGCGAAGGACAGGGGGCGCGTCACACCTTC.

The CDR3 sequence: CSARGRGNKNIQYF. Written as DNA, the CDR3 is TGCAGTGCTAGAGGCAGGGGGAACAAAAACATTCAGTACTTC. The genes are TRBV20-1 and TRBJ2-4; TRBD1 matches 7 bases. V shed 1 base, J shed 3 bases, and the junction held 3 bases outside the gene matches. Germline lookup yields CDR1 DFQATT and CDR2 SNEGSKA (reference sequence). This CDR3 spans 14 amino acids.

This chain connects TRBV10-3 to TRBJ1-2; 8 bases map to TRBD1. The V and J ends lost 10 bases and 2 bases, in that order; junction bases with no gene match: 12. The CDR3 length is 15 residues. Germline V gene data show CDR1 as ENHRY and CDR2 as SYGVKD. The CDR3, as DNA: TGTGCCACCGGAAGCGGGACAGGTTTAAACTATGGCTACACCTTC. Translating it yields CATGSGTGLNYGYTF.

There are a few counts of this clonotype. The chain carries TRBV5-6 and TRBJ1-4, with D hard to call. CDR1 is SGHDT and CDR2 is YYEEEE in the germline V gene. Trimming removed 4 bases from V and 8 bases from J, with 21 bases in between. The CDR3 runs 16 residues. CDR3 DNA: TGTGCCAGCAGCCCGGGAACTGGGGAAATATACGAAAAACTGTTTTTT. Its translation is CASSPGTGEIYEKLFF.

CDR3 bases: TGTGCCAGCAGCTATCTGGGAAACGAGCAGTACTTC. Amino acids: CASSYLGNEQYF. This rearrangement joins TRBV5-8 to TRBJ2-7, with D unresolved. Germline V gene lookup returns CDR1 SGHTS and CDR2 YDEGEE. This CDR3 has 12 amino acids. Trimming took 3 bases from V and 5 from J, leaving 9 bases between them.

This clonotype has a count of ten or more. The CDR3 DNA is TGTGCCAGCAGCCAAAGACTAGCGGGAGGTGAGCAGTACTTC. As protein: CASSQRLAGGEQYF. This chain uses TRBV3-1 with TRBJ2-7; 13 nucleotides agree with TRBD2. Germline CDR1 reads LGHDT; CDR2 reads YNNKEL (reference sequence). There are 14 residues in the CDR3. With V trimmed by 2 bases and J by 7 bases, 2 bases remained unmatched.

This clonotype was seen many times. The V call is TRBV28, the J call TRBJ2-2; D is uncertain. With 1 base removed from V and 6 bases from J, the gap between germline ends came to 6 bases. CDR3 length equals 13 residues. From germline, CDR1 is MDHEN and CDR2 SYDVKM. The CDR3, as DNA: TGTGCCAGCAGTTTATTAGGCGCCGGGGAGCTGTTTTTT. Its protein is CASSLLGAGELFF.

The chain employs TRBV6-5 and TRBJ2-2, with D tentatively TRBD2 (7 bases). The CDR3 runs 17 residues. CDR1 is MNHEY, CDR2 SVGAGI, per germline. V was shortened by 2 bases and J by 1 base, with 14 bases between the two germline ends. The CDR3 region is CASSYKGGALNTGELFF. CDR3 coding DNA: TGTGCCAGCAGTTACAAGGGGGGGGCACTGAACACCGGGGAGCTGTTTTTT.

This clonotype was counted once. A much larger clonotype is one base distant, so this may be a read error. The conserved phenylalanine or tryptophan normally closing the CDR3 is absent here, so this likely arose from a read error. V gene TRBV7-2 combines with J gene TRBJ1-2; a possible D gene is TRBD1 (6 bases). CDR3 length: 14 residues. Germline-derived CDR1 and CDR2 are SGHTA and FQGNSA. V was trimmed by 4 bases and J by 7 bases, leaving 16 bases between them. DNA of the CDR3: TGTGCCAGCAGCTCGGGGGGGGGCGCGTCTGGCTACACCTCC. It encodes CASSSGGGASGYTS.

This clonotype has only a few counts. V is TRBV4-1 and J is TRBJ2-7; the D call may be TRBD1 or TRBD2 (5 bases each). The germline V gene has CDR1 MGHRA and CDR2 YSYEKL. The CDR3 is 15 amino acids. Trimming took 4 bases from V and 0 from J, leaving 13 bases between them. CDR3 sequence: CASSPREGSSYEQYF. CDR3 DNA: TGCGCCAGCAGCCCCCGTGAGGGGAGCTCCTACGAGCAGTACTTC.

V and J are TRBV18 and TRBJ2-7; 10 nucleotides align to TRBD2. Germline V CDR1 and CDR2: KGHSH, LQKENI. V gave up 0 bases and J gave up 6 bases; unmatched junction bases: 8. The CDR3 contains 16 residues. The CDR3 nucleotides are TGTGCCAGCTCACCACCCACTAGCGGGATAAGAAGCGAGCAGTACTTC. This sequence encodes CASSPPTSGIRSEQYF.

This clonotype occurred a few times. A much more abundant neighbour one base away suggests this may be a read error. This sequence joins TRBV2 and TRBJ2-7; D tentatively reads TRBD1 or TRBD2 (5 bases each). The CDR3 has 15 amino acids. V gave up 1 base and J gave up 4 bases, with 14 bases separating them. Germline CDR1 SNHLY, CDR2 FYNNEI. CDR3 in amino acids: CASSEVGVRGYEQYF. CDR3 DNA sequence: TGTGCCAGCAGTGAAGTAGGGGTCCGGGGTTACGAGCAGTACTTC.

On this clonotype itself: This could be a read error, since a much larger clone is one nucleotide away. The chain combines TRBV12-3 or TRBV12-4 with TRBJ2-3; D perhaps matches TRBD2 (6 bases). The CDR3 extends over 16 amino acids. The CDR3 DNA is TGTGCCAGCAGCGACCTAGCGCTACTACGCACAGATGCGCAGTATTTT. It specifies CASSDLALLRTDAQYF.

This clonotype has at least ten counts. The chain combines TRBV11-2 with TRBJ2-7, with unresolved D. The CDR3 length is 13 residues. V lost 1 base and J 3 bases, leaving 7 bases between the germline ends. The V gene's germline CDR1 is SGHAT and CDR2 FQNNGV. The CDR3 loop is CASSLGDLYEQYF. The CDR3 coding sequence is TGTGCCAGCAGCTTAGGAGACCTCTACGAGCAGTACTTC.

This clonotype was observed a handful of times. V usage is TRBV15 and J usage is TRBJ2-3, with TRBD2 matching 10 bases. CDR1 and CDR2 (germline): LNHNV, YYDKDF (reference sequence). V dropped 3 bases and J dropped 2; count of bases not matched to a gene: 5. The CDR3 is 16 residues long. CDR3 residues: CATSSDLAGATDTQYF. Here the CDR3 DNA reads TGTGCCACCAGCAGCGACCTAGCGGGAGCCACAGATACGCAGTATTTT.

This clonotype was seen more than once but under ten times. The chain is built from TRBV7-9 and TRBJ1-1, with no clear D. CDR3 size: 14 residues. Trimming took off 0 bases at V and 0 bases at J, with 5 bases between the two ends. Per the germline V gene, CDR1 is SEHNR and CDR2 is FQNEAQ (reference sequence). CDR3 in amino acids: CASSLARMNTEAFF. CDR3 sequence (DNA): TGTGCCAGCAGCTTAGCCAGGATGAACACTGAAGCTTTCTTT.

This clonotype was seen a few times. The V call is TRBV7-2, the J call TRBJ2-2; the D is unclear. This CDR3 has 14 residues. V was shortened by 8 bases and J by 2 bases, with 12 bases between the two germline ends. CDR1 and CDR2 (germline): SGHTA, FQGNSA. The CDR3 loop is CASAVGRNTGELFF. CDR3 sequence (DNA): TGTGCCAGCGCGGTCGGGCGAAACACCGGGGAGCTGTTTTTT.

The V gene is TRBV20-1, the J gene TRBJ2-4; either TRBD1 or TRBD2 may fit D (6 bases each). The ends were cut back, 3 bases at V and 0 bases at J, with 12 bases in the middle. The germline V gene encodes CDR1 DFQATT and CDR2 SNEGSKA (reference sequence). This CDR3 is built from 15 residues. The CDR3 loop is CSASGGLIAKNIQYF. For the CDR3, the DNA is TGCAGTGCTAGTGGGGGGCTTATAGCCAAAAACATTCAGTACTTC.

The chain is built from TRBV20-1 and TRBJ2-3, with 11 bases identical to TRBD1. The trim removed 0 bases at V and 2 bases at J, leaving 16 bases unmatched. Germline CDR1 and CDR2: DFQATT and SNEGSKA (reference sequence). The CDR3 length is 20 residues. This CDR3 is CSARDNRTGGGHTTTDTQYF. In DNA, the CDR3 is TGCAGTGCTAGAGATAATAGGACAGGGGGCGGCCACACCACCACAGATACGCAGTATTTT.

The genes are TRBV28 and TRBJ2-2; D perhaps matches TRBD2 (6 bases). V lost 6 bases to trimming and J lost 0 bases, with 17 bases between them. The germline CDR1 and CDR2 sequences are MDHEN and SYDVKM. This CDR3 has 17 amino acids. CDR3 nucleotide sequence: TGTGCCAGCAGAGTTTATGGAGGGGAGCCGAACACCGGGGAGCTGTTTTTT. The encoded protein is CASRVYGGEPNTGELFF.